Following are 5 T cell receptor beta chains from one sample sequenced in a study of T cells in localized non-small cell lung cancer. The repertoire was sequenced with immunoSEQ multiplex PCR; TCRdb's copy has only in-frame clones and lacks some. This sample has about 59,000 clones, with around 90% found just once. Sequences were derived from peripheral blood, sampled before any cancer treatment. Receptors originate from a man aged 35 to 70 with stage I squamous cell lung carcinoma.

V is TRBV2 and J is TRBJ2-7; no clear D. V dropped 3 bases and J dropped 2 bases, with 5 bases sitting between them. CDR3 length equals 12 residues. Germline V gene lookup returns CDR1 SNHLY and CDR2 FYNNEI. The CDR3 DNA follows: TGTGCCAGCAGTGACCGGCCCTACGAGCAGTACTTC. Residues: CASSDRPYEQYF.

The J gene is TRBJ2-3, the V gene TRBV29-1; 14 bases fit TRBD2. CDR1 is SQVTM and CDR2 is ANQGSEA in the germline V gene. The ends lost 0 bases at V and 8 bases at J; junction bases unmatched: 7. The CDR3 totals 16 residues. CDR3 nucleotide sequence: TGCAGCGTTGAAGACCGAGGGACTAGCGGGAGAAGTACGCAGTATTTT. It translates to CSVEDRGTSGRSTQYF.

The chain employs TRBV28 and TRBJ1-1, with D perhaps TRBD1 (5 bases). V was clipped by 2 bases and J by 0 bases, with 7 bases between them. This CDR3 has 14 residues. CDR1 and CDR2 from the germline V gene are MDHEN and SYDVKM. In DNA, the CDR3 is TGTGCCAGCAGTTTAAGACAGTTGAACACTGAAGCTTTCTTT. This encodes CASSLRQLNTEAFF.

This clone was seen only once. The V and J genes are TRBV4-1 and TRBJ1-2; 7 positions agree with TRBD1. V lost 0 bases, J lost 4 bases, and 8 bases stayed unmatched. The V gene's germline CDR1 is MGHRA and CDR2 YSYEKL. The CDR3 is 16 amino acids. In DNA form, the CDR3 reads TGCGCCAGCAGCCAAGATCCGAACAGGGGTGTCTATGGCTACACCTTC. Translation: CASSQDPNRGVYGYTF.

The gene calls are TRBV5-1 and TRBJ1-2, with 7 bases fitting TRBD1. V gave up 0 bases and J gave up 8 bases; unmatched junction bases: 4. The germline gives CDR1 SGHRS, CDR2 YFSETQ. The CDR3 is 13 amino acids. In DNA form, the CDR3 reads TGCGCCAGCAGCTTGGAAGGGGGCGGCGGCTACACCTTC. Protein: CASSLEGGGGYTF.